These 15 T cell receptor beta chains were all obtained from the same sample, sequenced in a study of blood T cell repertoires in COVID-19. TCRdb's table, derived via immunoSEQ multiplex PCR, lists solely in-frame clones and lacks some. The sample holds 70,000 to 90,000 clones, 88% seen once. What was sequenced was peripheral blood. The receptors were gathered from a middle-aged man with acute or convalescent COVID-19.

V gene TRBV25-1 combines with J gene TRBJ1-1; 7 nucleotides line up with TRBD1. Germline loops: CDR1 MGHDK, CDR2 SYGVNS. V lost 8 bases, J lost 0 bases, and 6 bases stayed unmatched. This CDR3 is 14 amino acids long. DNA for the CDR3: TGTGCCAGCGTATCGACAGGGATGAACACTGAAGCTTTCTTT. Encoded protein: CASVSTGMNTEAFF.

V is TRBV7-6 and J is TRBJ2-7, with a weak D call TRBD2 (6 bases). The CDR3 totals 15 residues. Germline lookup yields CDR1 SGHVS and CDR2 FNYEAQ. The V end was cut by 0 bases, the J end by 2 bases, with 11 bases between. In DNA, the CDR3 is TGTGCCAGCAGCTTAGCCGGGGGTGGGGCCTACGAGCAGTACTTC. It encodes CASSLAGGGAYEQYF.

The gene calls are TRBV24-1 and TRBJ2-3, with D perhaps TRBD2 (6 bases). Germline CDR1 is KGHDR and CDR2 is SFDVKD. The CDR3 has 13 residues. V lost 3 bases and J lost 10, with 13 bases in between. CDR3 in DNA: TGTGCCACCAGTGATCCCCCCGGGGGTGCGCAGTATTTT. Amino acid sequence: CATSDPPGGAQYF.

The chain has TRBV9 and TRBJ1-6, with 8 bases aligning to TRBD1. The CDR3 consists of 17 residues. V gave up 3 bases and J gave up 0 bases; unmatched junction bases: 5. Germline CDR1 SGDLS, CDR2 YYNGEE. CDR3 bases: TGTGCCAGCAGCGCCGGACAGGGACACTCCTATAATTCACCCCTCCACTTT. This codes for CASSAGQGHSYNSPLHF.

The chain couples TRBV5-1 to TRBJ2-7; TRBD1 matches at 8 bases. Germline lookup yields CDR1 SGHRS and CDR2 YFSETQ. The CDR3 runs 14 residues. Trimming removed 0 bases from V and 5 bases from J; junction bases left unmatched: 4. CDR3: CASSLGRGLDEQYF. The CDR3 DNA sequence: TGCGCCAGCAGCTTGGGCAGGGGGCTCGACGAGCAGTACTTC.

The V gene is TRBV4-1, the J gene TRBJ2-2; 8 nucleotides align to TRBD1. The CDR3 spans 15 residues. Unmatched junction bases numbered 7, after V lost 5 bases and J lost 5 bases. Germline CDR1 MGHRA, CDR2 YSYEKL. CDR3 region: CASSTGQGGTGELFF. For the CDR3, the DNA is TGCGCCAGCAGCACCGGACAGGGTGGGACCGGGGAGCTGTTTTTT.

This clone is a singleton in its sample. V usage is TRBV27 and J usage is TRBJ1-5, with 9 bases fitting TRBD1. Germline V gene lookup returns CDR1 MNHEY and CDR2 SMNVEV (reference sequence). The length of the CDR3 is 16 residues. The J segment lost 6 bases and the V segment lost 5 bases, leaving 11 bases of the junction unmatched. The CDR3 region is CASSPTTGGLGQPQHF. For the CDR3, the DNA is TGTGCCAGCAGTCCGACAACAGGGGGCCTTGGTCAGCCCCAGCATTTT.

The rearrangement links TRBV6-6 to TRBJ2-3; 7 bases agree with TRBD2. The V segment lost 6 bases and the J segment 3 bases; nucleotides outside the gene matches: 6. The CDR3 extends over 14 amino acids. From germline, CDR1 is MNHNY and CDR2 SVGAGI (reference sequence). DNA for the CDR3: TGTGCCAGCAGGCCCACCGGGGGGACAGATACGCAGTATTTT. Amino acid sequence: CASRPTGGTDTQYF.

This clone was picked up one time. The chain joins TRBV7-6 to TRBJ2-5; 8 nucleotides agree with TRBD1. Trimming took 1 base from V and 4 from J; bases not matched to a gene: 5. The CDR3 has 15 residues. CDR1 and CDR2 (germline): SGHVS, FNYEAQ. For the CDR3, the DNA is TGTGCCAGCAGCTTAGGGGCAGGGGGCCGAGAGACCCAGTACTTC. Translated: CASSLGAGGRETQYF.

Written as DNA, the CDR3 is TGCGCCAGCAGTGTAGGACAGGGGTACACTGAAGCTTTCTTT. Translating gives CASSVGQGYTEAFF. V is TRBV10-1 and J is TRBJ1-1, with TRBD1 identical over 9 bases. Trimming cost V 4 bases and J 3 bases; bases outside gene matches: 3. The CDR3 length is 14 residues. The germline V gene has CDR1 WNHNN and CDR2 SYGVQD (reference sequence).

V is TRBV6-5 and J is TRBJ1-4, with 10 bases that match TRBD1. The CDR3 totals 14 residues. The J segment lost 6 bases and the V segment lost 5 bases, leaving 3 bases of the junction unmatched. The germline CDR1 and CDR2 sequences are MNHEY and SVGAGI. The DNA of the CDR3 is TGTGCCAGCAGTACCGGGACAGGGGATGAAAAACTGTTTTTT. It specifies CASSTGTGDEKLFF.

The rearrangement joins TRBV24-1 to TRBJ1-5; D is undetermined. The CDR3 sequence is 13 residues long. Germline CDR1 KGHDR, CDR2 SFDVKD. The V end was cut by 4 bases, the J end by 8 bases, with 11 bases between. The CDR3 spells CATSESTVEPQHF. DNA for the CDR3: TGTGCCACCAGTGAGAGTACAGTGGAGCCCCAGCATTTT.

The J gene is TRBJ1-1, the V gene TRBV15, with D maybe TRBD1 (5 bases). Trimming stripped 2 bases from V and 5 bases from J, with 15 bases between. CDR1 and CDR2 (germline): LNHNV, YYDKDF (reference sequence). The CDR3 contains 15 residues. This CDR3 reads CATSRPWGGGTEAFF. Here the CDR3 DNA reads TGTGCCACCAGCAGACCTTGGGGGGGTGGGACTGAAGCTTTCTTT.

The rearrangement links TRBV5-5 to TRBJ2-7; D is unresolved. V was clipped by 0 bases and J by 0 bases, with 10 bases between them. The V gene's germline CDR1 is SGHKS and CDR2 YYEKEE (reference sequence). This CDR3 has 15 amino acids. The CDR3, as DNA: TGTGCCAGCAGCTTGGGCTCCCGACTCTCCTACGAGCAGTACTTC. It specifies CASSLGSRLSYEQYF.

The chain uses TRBV11-2 and TRBJ1-1; D uncertain. The CDR3 length is 14 residues. Germline V gives CDR1 SGHAT, CDR2 FQNNGV. The germline V and J ends were trimmed by 2 bases and 1 base, with 8 bases remaining between them. The CDR3 coding sequence is TGTGCCAGCAGCTTAAGAGTCTCGAACACTGAAGCTTTCTTT. Its protein is CASSLRVSNTEAFF.